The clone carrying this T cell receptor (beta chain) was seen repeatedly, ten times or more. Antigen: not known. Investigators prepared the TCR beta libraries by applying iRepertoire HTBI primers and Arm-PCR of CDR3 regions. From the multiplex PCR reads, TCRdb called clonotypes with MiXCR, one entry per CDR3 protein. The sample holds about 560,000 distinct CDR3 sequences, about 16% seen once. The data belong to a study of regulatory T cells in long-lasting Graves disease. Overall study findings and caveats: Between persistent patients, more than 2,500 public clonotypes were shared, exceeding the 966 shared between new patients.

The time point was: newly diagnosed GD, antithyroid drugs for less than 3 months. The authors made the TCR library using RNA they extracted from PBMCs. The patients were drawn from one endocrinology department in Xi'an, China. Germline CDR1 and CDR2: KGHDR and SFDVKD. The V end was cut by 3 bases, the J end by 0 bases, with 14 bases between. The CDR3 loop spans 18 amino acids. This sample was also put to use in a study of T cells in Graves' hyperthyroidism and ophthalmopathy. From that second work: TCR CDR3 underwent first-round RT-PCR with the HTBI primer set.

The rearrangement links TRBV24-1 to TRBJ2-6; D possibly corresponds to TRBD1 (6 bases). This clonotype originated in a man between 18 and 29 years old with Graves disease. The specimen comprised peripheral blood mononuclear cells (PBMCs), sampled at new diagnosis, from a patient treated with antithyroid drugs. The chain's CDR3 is CATSDDATGGSGANVLTF. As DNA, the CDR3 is TGTGCCACCAGTGATGATGCGACAGGTGGCTCTGGGGCCAACGTCCTGACTTTC.